A single sample is the source of the 31 T cell receptor beta chains below, sequenced in a study of human T cells and chemical hapten exposure. One entry per CDR3 protein, called by TCRdb with MiXCR from the RACE reads. The sample holds 65,000 to 95,000 distinct CDR3 sequences, about 8.6% seen once. The time point here: healthy volunteer bleed at 6 weeks. Unfractionated whole blood yielded total RNA. Specimen: whole blood. These receptors were obtained from a female donor in good health. Some clones in this sample may be carry-over from other donors' samples.

This clonotype appeared many times. The chain recombines TRBV10-3 with TRBJ2-6; no reliable D call. CDR3 length equals 15 residues. The germline CDR1 and CDR2 sequences are ENHRY and SYGVKD. The ends were cut back, 0 bases at V and 2 bases at J, with 5 bases in the middle. CDR3 sequence (DNA): TGTGCCATCAGTGAGTCGGGCGCTGGGGCCAACGTCCTGACTTTC. Its translation: CAISESGAGANVLTF.

The table lists this clonotype with many counts. This chain uses TRBV27 with TRBJ1-6; no firm D call. CDR1 MNHEY and CDR2 SMNVEV come from the germline V gene (reference sequence). Trimming pared 4 bases from V and 9 bases from J, leaving 7 bases between. This CDR3 spans 12 amino acids. CDR3 residues: CASSSGLSPLHF. For the CDR3, the DNA is TGTGCCAGCAGTTCTGGGCTTTCACCCCTCCACTTT.

This clonotype was observed many times. The genes are TRBV5-1 and TRBJ2-7; 8 bases line up with TRBD1. Germline-derived CDR1 and CDR2 are SGHRS and YFSETQ. The CDR3 extends over 15 amino acids. V was pared by 0 bases and J by 4 bases, with 6 bases of the junction left unmatched. CDR3 in amino acids: CASSLDRTGKYEQYF. The DNA of the CDR3 is TGCGCCAGCAGCTTGGACCGGACAGGGAAGTACGAGCAGTACTTC. The full variable domain, its missing parts supplied by reference TRBV5-1 and TRBJ2-7, is KAGVTQTPRYLIKTRGQQVTLSCSPISGHRSVSWYQQTPGQGLQFLFEYFSETQRNKGNFPGRFSGRQFSNSRSEMNVSTLELGDSALYLCASSLDRTGKYEQYFGPGTRLTVT.

Many counts were recorded for this clonotype. The genes are TRBV10-3 and TRBJ2-3; D is uncertain. Germline CDR1 is ENHRY and CDR2 is SYGVKD. V was pared by 6 bases and J by 3 bases, with 7 bases between. This CDR3 has 12 residues. CDR3 in amino acids: CAIRNLTDTQYF. The DNA for the CDR3 is TGTGCCATCAGGAACCTTACAGATACGCAGTATTTT.

The chain carries TRBV20-1 and TRBJ2-2, with D perhaps TRBD2 (6 bases). Deletions cut 1 base from V and 8 bases from J, with 20 bases between. Germline CDR1 reads DFQATT; CDR2 reads SNEGSKA (reference sequence). This CDR3 has 16 amino acids. This chain's CDR3 is CSARAGLALAGGELFF. The CDR3 DNA reads as TGCAGTGCTAGAGCGGGCCTAGCGCTTGCGGGGGGGGAGCTGTTTTTT.

In its sample, this clonotype was seen many times. V gene TRBV20-1 combines with J gene TRBJ1-2, with unresolved D. Germline lookup yields CDR1 DFQATT and CDR2 SNEGSKA (reference sequence). The CDR3 is 14 residues long. Trimming took off 3 bases at V and 0 bases at J, with 11 bases between the two ends. CDR3 bases: TGCAGTGCTAGCACCCACAGCACTAACTATGGCTACACCTTC. This gives the protein CSASTHSTNYGYTF.

This clonotype was recorded at least ten times. The chain combines TRBV6-1 with TRBJ1-6; D perhaps matches TRBD1 (6 bases). V lost 6 bases and J 7 bases, leaving 13 bases between the germline ends. From germline, CDR1 is MNHNS and CDR2 SASEGT. CDR3 length: 14 residues. The CDR3 loop reads CASSAGTLNSPLHF. Here the CDR3 DNA reads TGTGCCAGCAGCGCCGGGACACTAAATTCACCCCTCCACTTT.

This clonotype was observed many times. The rearrangement links TRBV29-1 to TRBJ1-1; D is undetermined. CDR1 is SQVTM, CDR2 ANQGSEA, per germline. With 4 bases removed from V and 0 bases from J, the gap between germline ends came to 6 bases. The CDR3 totals 12 residues. CDR3 amino acids: CSVGEMNTEAFF. As DNA, the CDR3 is TGCAGCGTTGGGGAGATGAACACTGAAGCTTTCTTT.

This sequence joins TRBV20-1 and TRBJ1-1; a weak D match, TRBD1 (6 bases). There are 12 residues in the CDR3. Germline V CDR1 and CDR2: DFQATT, SNEGSKA (reference sequence). Trimming pared 6 bases from V and 6 bases from J, leaving 14 bases between. The DNA of the CDR3 is TGCAGTGCCCAAAGACAGGCGGCTGAAGCTTTCTTT. This gives the protein CSAQRQAAEAFF.

There are a few counts of this clonotype. The rearrangement links TRBV28 to TRBJ1-1; D perhaps matches TRBD1 (5 bases). This CDR3 spans 14 amino acids. Trimming pared 5 bases from V and 0 bases from J, leaving 10 bases between. Germline CDR1 and CDR2: MDHEN and SYDVKM. CDR3: CASSRGTLNTEAFF. Written as DNA, the CDR3 is TGTGCCAGCAGTCGCGGGACCCTGAACACTGAAGCTTTCTTT. The full variable domain, with the rest looked up from reference TRBV28 and TRBJ1-1, is DVKVTQSSRYLVKRTGEKVFLECVQDMDHENMFWYRQDPGLGLRLIYFSYDVKMKEKGDIPEGYSVSREKKERFSLILESASTNQTSMYLCASSRGTLNTEAFFGQGTRLTVV.

This chain uses TRBV5-1 with TRBJ1-1; tentative D call: TRBD1 (5 bases). Trimming left V 0 bases short and J 4 bases short, with 19 bases between. CDR1 is SGHRS and CDR2 is YFSETQ in the germline V gene. CDR3 size: 17 residues. DNA of the CDR3: TGCGCCAGCAGCTTGGATGCGGCGGGGCGGGGTGGCACTGAAGCTTTCTTT. Translated, it gives CASSLDAAGRGGTEAFF.

This clonotype was seen ten or more times. The chain links TRBV6-5 to TRBJ1-1; D gene uncertain. The CDR3 length is 14 residues. Trimming took 5 bases from V and 8 from J, leaving 18 bases between them. Per the germline V gene, CDR1 is MNHEY and CDR2 is SVGAGI. CDR3 DNA: TGTGCCAGCAGTCAAGGCATCCTCCCTAAGGAAGCTTTCTTT. Translating it yields CASSQGILPKEAFF.

This clonotype has at least ten counts. V is TRBV5-1 and J is TRBJ1-4; 8 bases line up with TRBD1. In germline, CDR1 is SGHRS, CDR2 YFSETQ. Trimming cost V 6 bases and J 7 bases; bases outside gene matches: 17. The length of the CDR3 is 17 residues. CDR3 coding DNA: TGCGCCAGCAACACCGGCAACCAGGGGGCGGTTGGTGAAAAACTGTTTTTT. Translating gives CASNTGNQGAVGEKLFF.

The chain has TRBV28 and TRBJ1-4; 7 bases match TRBD1. This CDR3 has 14 amino acids. Trimming took 3 bases from V and 5 from J; bases not matched to a gene: 3. Looked up from germline, CDR1 is MDHEN and CDR2 is SYDVKM. DNA of the CDR3: TGTGCCAGCAGTTTCCCAGGGGGGAATGAAAAACTGTTTTTT. Amino acid sequence: CASSFPGGNEKLFF.

This chain joins TRBV14 and TRBJ2-7, with a weak D call TRBD2 (6 bases). CDR1 and CDR2 from the germline V gene are SGHDN and FVKESK. CDR3 size: 15 residues. Trimming left V 0 bases short and J 2 bases short, with 11 bases between. CDR3 region: CASSQEGLATYEQYF. The CDR3 nucleotides read TGTGCCAGCAGCCAAGAAGGTCTAGCGACCTACGAGCAGTACTTC.

As regards this clonotype: It may be a read error: a sequence one base away is much more abundant. The chain links TRBV20-1 to TRBJ1-1; D is unclear. This CDR3 is 16 amino acids long. The germline V gene has CDR1 DFQATT and CDR2 SNEGSKA (reference sequence). The CDR3, as DNA: TGCCGTGCTAGTCCCCCGGGAGCTGATTCGAACACTGAAGCTTTCTTT. Encoded protein: CRASPPGADSNTEAFF.

This clonotype was seen many times. V usage is TRBV27 and J usage is TRBJ1-6, with D perhaps TRBD1 (5 bases). Germline V gene sequence: CDR1 MNHEY, CDR2 SMNVEV (reference sequence). The CDR3 length is 12 residues. The ends were cut back, 6 bases at V and 10 bases at J, with 10 bases in the middle. As DNA, the CDR3 is TGTGCCAGCAGAACCGGGGGATCACCCCTCCACTTT. Translated, it gives CASRTGGSPLHF.

This clonotype was counted ten times or more. The rearrangement joins TRBV6-6 to TRBJ2-3; D uncertain. The CDR3 runs 15 residues. Per germline, CDR1 MNHNY and CDR2 SVGAGI (reference sequence). Deletions cut 2 bases from V and 0 bases from J, with 9 bases between. The CDR3 region is CASSYRIPSTDTQYF. CDR3 nucleotides: TGTGCCAGCAGTTACAGGATCCCGAGCACAGATACGCAGTATTTT.

This clonotype was seen more than once but under ten times. The chain has TRBV12-3 or TRBV12-4 and TRBJ1-1; D may be TRBD1 (6 bases). The CDR3 is made up of 13 amino acids. Trimming pared 7 bases from V and 7 bases from J, leaving 16 bases between. Written as DNA, the CDR3 is TGTGCCAGCATGGGGGGGCAGGGAATTGAAGCTTTCTTT. It is translated as CASMGGQGIEAFF.

This chain joins TRBV3-1 and TRBJ1-5; D call uncertain. Per germline, CDR1 LGHDT and CDR2 YNNKEL (reference sequence). This CDR3 comprises 15 residues. Trimming removed 0 bases from V and 2 bases from J, with 8 bases in between. DNA of the CDR3: TGTGCCAGCAGCCAAGACCCCTCCGGCAATCAGCCCCAGCATTTT. Translation gives CASSQDPSGNQPQHF.

This clonotype has ten or more counts. The chain couples TRBV7-6 to TRBJ1-4; D ambiguous. The V end was cut by 5 bases, the J end by 7 bases, with 11 bases between. CDR3 length: 13 amino acids. Germline CDR1 SGHVS, CDR2 FNYEAQ. The CDR3 loop reads CASSPLLREKLFF. The CDR3 region has the DNA TGTGCCAGCAGCCCCCTCCTGCGTGAAAAACTGTTTTTT. The full variable domain, with the rest looked up from reference TRBV7-6 and TRBJ1-4, is GAGVSQSPRYKVTKRGQDVALRCDPISGHVSLYWYRQALGQGPEFLTYFNYEAQQDKSGLPNDRFSAERPEGSISTLTIQRTEQRDSAMYRCASSPLLREKLFFGSGTQLSVL.

This clonotype was observed a handful of times. The rearrangement links TRBV18 to TRBJ2-7, with D possibly matching TRBD1 (6 bases). The CDR3 has 14 residues. V shed 3 bases and J shed 3 bases, with 12 bases lying between them. CDR1 KGHSH and CDR2 LQKENI come from the germline V gene. Here the CDR3 DNA reads TGTGCCAGCTCACCCCAGGACAGATTCTACGAGCAGTACTTC. Amino acid sequence: CASSPQDRFYEQYF.

This clonotype was counted many times. The gene calls are TRBV3-1 and TRBJ2-5; D is ambiguous. V shed 1 base and J shed 1 base, with 4 bases lying between them. Germline-derived CDR1 and CDR2 are LGHDT and YNNKEL (reference sequence). The CDR3 loop spans 13 amino acids. CDR3 nucleotides: TGTGCCAGCAGCCAAGTGAGCCAAGAGACCCAGTACTTC. Its translation: CASSQVSQETQYF.

This clonotype was counted only a few times. The genes are TRBV27 and TRBJ1-1, with 8 bases matching TRBD1. The CDR3 has 14 residues. The germline V gene has CDR1 MNHEY and CDR2 SMNVEV (reference sequence). V was pared by 6 bases and J by 1 base, with 4 bases of the junction left unmatched. This CDR3 is CASRRTGKNTEAFF. As DNA, the CDR3 is TGTGCCAGCAGAAGGACAGGGAAGAACACTGAAGCTTTCTTT.

This clonotype has ten or more counts. V usage is TRBV7-9 and J usage is TRBJ2-3; D call uncertain. The CDR3 consists of 13 residues. Trimming shortened V by 5 bases and J by 2 bases, and 8 bases separated the two germline ends. From germline, CDR1 is SEHNR and CDR2 FQNEAQ (reference sequence). CDR3 DNA sequence: TGTGCCAGCAGCCAGCCCCCCACAGATACGCAGTATTTT. Protein: CASSQPPTDTQYF.

The chain couples TRBV12-3 or TRBV12-4 to TRBJ1-1; possible D gene TRBD1, 6 bases. The CDR3 is 14 residues long. Trimming shortened V by 7 bases and J by 6 bases, and 18 bases separated the two germline ends. CDR3 region: CASTTGARDAEAFF. The CDR3 DNA reads as TGTGCCAGCACCACGGGGGCTCGGGACGCTGAAGCTTTCTTT.

This clonotype was seen repeatedly, ten times or more. The chain couples TRBV11-1 to TRBJ1-1; TRBD1 agrees at 7 bases. The CDR3 extends over 17 amino acids. J gave up 6 bases and V 6 bases, and 19 bases lay outside the gene matches. CDR1 and CDR2 from the germline V gene are SGHAT and FQDESV (reference sequence). CDR3 DNA sequence: TGTGCCAGCAGGTATCGGGACAGTGCCCGAGTAGCGGCTGAAGCTTTCTTT. It is translated as CASRYRDSARVAAEAFF.

This clonotype was observed a few times. The CDR3 DNA follows: TGTGCCAGCAGTAAAGCCGTAACAGAAGCCGGGGAGCTGTTTTTT. Protein: CASSKAVTEAGELFF. The chain links TRBV12-3 or TRBV12-4 to TRBJ2-2; D uncertain. The CDR3 loop spans 15 amino acids. V gave up 5 bases and J gave up 6 bases, with 16 bases separating them.

The J gene is TRBJ2-7, the V gene TRBV5-1; unclear D gene. CDR1 is SGHRS, CDR2 YFSETQ, per germline. The germline V and J ends were trimmed by 3 bases and 0 bases, with 4 bases remaining between them. CDR3 size: 12 residues. In nucleotides, the CDR3 is TGCGCCAGCAGCTCGAGCTCCTACGAGCAGTACTTC. Translating gives CASSSSSYEQYF. Based on the CDR3 plus reference TRBV5-1 and TRBJ2-7, the full variable domain is KAGVTQTPRYLIKTRGQQVTLSCSPISGHRSVSWYQQTPGQGLQFLFEYFSETQRNKGNFPGRFSGRQFSNSRSEMNVSTLELGDSALYLCASSSSSYEQYFGPGTRLTVT.

The chain carries TRBV7-2 and TRBJ1-1; D gene uncertain. Germline-derived CDR1 and CDR2 are SGHTA and FQGNSA. The length of the CDR3 is 12 residues. The V and J ends lost 2 bases and 5 bases respectively, with 6 bases between them. CDR3 region: CASSLRETEAFF. The CDR3 DNA reads TGTGCCAGCAGCTTACGGGAAACTGAAGCTTTCTTT.

This clonotype was detected many times. This sequence joins TRBV29-1 and TRBJ2-6; the D gene is possibly TRBD2 (6 bases). CDR3 length equals 14 residues. CDR1 SQVTM and CDR2 ANQGSEA come from the germline V gene. Trimming took 3 bases from V and 2 from J, leaving 8 bases between them. As DNA, the CDR3 is TGCAGCGTTGAGTCGGGGGCTGGGGCCAACGTCCTGACTTTC. The encoded protein is CSVESGAGANVLTF.